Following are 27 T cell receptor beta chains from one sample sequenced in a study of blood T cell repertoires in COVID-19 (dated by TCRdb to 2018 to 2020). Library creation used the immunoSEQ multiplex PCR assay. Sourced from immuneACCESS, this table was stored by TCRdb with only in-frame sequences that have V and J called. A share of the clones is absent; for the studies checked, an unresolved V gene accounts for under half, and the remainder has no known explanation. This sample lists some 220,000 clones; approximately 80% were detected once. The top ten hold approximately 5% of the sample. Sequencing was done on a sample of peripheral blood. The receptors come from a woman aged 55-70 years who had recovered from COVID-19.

CDR3 sequence (DNA): TGTGCCAGTAAGGGACAGGTGAACACTGAAGCTTTCTTT. Its translation: CASKGQVNTEAFF. The chain joins TRBV19 to TRBJ1-1; 8 bases are shared with TRBD1. J was trimmed by 0 bases and V by 7 bases; bases with no gene match: 1. CDR3 length: 13 amino acids. Germline-derived CDR1 and CDR2 are LNHDA and SQIVND (reference sequence).

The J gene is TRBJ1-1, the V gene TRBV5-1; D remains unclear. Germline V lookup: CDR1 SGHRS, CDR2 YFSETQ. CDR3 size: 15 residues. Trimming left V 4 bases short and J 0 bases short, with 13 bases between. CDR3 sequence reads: CASSPQRRLNTEAFF. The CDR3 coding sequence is TGCGCCAGCAGCCCCCAACGGAGACTGAACACTGAAGCTTTCTTT.

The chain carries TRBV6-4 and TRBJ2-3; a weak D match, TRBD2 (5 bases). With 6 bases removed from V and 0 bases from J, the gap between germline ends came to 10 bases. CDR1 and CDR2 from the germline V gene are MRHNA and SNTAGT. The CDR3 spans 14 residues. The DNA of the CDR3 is TGTGCCAGCAGCGGGGATCCTAGCACAGATACGCAGTATTTT. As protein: CASSGDPSTDTQYF.

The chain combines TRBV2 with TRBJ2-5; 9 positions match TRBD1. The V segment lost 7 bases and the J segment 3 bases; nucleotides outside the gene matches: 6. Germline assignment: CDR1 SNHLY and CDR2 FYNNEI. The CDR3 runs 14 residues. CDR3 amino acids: CASNNRGREETQYF. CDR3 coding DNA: TGTGCCAGCAACAACAGGGGGCGCGAAGAGACCCAGTACTTC.

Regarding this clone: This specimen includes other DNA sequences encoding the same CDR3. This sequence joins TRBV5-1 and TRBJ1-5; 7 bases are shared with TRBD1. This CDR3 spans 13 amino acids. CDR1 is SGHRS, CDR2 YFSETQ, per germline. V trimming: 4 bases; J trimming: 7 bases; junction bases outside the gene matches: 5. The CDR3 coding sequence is TGCGCCAGCAGCCCGGAGGGGGCACAGCCCCAGCATTTT. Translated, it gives CASSPEGAQPQHF.

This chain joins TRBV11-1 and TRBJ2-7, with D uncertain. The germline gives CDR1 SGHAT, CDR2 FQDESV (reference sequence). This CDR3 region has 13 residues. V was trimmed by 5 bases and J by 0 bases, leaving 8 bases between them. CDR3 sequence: CASSVGSSYEQYF. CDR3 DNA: TGTGCCAGCAGCGTCGGTAGCTCCTACGAGCAGTACTTC. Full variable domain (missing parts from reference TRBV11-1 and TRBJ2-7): EAEVAQSPRYKITEKSQAVAFWCDPISGHATLYWYRQILGQGPELLVQFQDESVVDDSQLPKDRFSAERLKGVDSTLKIQPAELGDSAMYLCASSVGSSYEQYFGPGTRLTVT.

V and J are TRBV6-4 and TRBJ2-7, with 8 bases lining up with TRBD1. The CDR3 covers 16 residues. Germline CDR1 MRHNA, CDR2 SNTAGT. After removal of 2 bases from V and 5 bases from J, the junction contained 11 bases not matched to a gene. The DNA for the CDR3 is TGTGCCAGCAGTGACGCCAGGGGGCGTAGATTCCACGAGCAGTACTTC. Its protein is CASSDARGRRFHEQYF.

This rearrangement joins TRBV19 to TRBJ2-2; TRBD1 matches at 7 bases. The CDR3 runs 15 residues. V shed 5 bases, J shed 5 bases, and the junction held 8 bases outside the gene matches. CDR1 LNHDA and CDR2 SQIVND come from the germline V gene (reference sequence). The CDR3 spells CASSPDRASTGELFF. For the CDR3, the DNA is TGTGCCAGTAGTCCCGACAGGGCAAGTACCGGGGAGCTGTTTTTT. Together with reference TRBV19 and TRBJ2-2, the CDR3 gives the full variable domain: DGGITQSPKYLFRKEGQNVTLSCEQNLNHDAMYWYRQDPGQGLRLIYYSQIVNDFQKGDIAEGYSVSREKKESFPLTVTSAQKNPTAFYLCASSPDRASTGELFFGEGSRLTVL.

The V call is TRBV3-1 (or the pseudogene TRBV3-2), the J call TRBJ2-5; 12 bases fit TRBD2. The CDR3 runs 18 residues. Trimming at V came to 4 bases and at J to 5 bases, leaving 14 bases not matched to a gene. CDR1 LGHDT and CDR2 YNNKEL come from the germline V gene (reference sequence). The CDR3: CASSLTPTSGGWVETQYF. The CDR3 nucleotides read TGTGCCAGCAGCCTCACCCCGACTAGCGGGGGATGGGTTGAGACCCAGTACTTC.

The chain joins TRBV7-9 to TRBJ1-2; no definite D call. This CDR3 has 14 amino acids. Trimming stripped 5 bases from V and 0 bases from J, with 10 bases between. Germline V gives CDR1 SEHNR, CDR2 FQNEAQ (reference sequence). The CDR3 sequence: CASSNVRTNYGYTF. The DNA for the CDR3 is TGTGCCAGCAGCAATGTCAGAACTAACTATGGCTACACCTTC.

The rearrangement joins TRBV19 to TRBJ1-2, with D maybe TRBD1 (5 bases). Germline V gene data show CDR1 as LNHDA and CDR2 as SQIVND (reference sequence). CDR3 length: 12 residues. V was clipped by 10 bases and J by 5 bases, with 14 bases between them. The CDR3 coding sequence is TGTGCCACCTGGGACTCTGAGTATGGCTACACCTTC. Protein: CATWDSEYGYTF.

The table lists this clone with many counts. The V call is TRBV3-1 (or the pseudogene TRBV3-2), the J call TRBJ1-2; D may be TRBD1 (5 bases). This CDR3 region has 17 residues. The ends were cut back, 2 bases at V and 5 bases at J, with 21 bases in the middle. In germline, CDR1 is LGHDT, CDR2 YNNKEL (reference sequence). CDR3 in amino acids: CASSQRLAGRTVYGYTF. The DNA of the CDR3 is TGTGCCAGCAGCCAACGCCTGGCAGGGAGGACTGTTTATGGCTACACCTTC.

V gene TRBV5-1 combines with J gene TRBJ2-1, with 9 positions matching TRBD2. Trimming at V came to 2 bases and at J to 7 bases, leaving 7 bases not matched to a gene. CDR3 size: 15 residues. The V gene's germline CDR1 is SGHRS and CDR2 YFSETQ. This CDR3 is CASSFLAGGPNEQFF. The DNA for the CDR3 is TGCGCCAGCAGCTTCCTGGCGGGGGGGCCGAATGAGCAGTTCTTC. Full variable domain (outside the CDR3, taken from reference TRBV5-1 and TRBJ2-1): KAGVTQTPRYLIKTRGQQVTLSCSPISGHRSVSWYQQTPGQGLQFLFEYFSETQRNKGNFPGRFSGRQFSNSRSEMNVSTLELGDSALYLCASSFLAGGPNEQFFGPGTRLTVL.

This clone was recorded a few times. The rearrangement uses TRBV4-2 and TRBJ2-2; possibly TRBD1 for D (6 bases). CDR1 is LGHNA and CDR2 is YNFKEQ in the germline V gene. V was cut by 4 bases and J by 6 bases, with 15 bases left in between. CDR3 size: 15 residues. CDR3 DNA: TGTGCCAGCAGCCCGAAGGCCGGGACACCCGGGGAGCTGTTTTTT. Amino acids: CASSPKAGTPGELFF.

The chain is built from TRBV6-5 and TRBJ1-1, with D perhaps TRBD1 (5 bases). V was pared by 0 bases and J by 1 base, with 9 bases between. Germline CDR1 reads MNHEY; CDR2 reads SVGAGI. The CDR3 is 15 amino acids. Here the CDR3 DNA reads TGTGCCAGCAGTTACTCGATGGGGGGGAACACTGAAGCTTTCTTT. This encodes CASSYSMGGNTEAFF.

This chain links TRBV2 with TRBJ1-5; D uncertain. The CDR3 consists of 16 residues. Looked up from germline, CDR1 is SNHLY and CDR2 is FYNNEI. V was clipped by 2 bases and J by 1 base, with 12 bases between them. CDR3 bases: TGTGCCAGCAGTGAAATGCTTCCCGGGAGCAATCAGCCCCAGCATTTT. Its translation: CASSEMLPGSNQPQHF.

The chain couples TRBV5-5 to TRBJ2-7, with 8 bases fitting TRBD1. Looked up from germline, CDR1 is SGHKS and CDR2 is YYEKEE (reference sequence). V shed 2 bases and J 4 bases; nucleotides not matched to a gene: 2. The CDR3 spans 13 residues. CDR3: CASSFQGAYEQYF. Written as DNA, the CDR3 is TGTGCCAGCAGCTTCCAGGGGGCGTACGAGCAGTACTTC.

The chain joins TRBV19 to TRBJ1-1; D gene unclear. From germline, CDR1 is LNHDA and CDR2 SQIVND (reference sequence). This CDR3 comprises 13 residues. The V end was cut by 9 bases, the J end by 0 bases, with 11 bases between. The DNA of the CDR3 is TGTGCCAGCAGCCGAACAGTGAACACTGAAGCTTTCTTT. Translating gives CASSRTVNTEAFF.

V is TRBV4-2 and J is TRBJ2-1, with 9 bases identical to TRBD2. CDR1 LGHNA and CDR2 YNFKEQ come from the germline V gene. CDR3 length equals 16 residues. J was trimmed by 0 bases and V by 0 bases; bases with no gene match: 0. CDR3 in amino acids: CASSQERGGSYNEQFF. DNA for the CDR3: TGTGCCAGCAGCCAAGAGCGGGGGGGCTCCTACAATGAGCAGTTCTTC.

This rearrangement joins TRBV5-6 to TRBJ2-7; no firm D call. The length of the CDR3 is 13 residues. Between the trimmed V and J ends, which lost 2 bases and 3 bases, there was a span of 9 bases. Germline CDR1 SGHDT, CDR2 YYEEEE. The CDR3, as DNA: TGTGCCAGCAGCTTAAGGAGTCTCTACGAGCAGTACTTC. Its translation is CASSLRSLYEQYF.

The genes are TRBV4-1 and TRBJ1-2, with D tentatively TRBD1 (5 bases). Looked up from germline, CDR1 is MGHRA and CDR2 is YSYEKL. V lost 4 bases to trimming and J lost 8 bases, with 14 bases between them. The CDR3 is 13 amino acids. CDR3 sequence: CASSPEGAQGYTF. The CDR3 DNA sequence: TGCGCCAGCAGCCCAGAAGGGGCGCAGGGCTACACCTTC.

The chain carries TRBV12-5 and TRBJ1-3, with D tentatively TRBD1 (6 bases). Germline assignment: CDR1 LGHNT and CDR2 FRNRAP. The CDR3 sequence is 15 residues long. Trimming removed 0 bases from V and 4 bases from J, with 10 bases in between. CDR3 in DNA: TGTGCTAGTGGTTTGGTCAGGGGAACGGGAAACACCATATATTTT. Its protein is CASGLVRGTGNTIYF. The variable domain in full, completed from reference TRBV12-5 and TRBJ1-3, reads DARVTQTPRHKVTEMGQEVTMRCQPILGHNTVFWYRQTMMQGLELLAYFRNRAPLDDSGMPKDRFSAEMPDATLATLKIQPSEPRDSAVYFCASGLVRGTGNTIYFGEGSWLTVV.

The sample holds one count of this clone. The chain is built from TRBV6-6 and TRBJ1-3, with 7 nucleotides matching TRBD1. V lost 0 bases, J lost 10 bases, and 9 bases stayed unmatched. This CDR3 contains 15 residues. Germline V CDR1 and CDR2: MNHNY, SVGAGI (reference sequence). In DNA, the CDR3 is TGTGCCAGCAGTTACTCGGACAGGAGCTTTTCGACCATATATTTT. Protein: CASSYSDRSFSTIYF.

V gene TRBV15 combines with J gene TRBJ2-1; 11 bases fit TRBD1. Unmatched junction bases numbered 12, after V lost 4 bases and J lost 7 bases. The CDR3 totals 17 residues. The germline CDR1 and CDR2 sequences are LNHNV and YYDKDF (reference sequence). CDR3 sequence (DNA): TGTGCCACCAGCATGCACCCGGGACAGGGGGTTCCGAATGAGCAGTTCTTC. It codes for CATSMHPGQGVPNEQFF.

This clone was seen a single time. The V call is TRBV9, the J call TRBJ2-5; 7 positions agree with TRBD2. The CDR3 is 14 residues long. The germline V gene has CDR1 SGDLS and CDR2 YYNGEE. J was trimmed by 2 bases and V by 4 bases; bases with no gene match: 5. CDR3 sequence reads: CASSISGSQETQYF. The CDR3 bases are TGTGCCAGCAGCATTAGCGGGTCACAAGAGACCCAGTACTTC.

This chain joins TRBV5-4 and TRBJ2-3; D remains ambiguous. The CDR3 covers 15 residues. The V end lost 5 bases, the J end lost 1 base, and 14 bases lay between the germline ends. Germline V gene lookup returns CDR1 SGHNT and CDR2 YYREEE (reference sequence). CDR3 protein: CASRSVVTGTDTQYF. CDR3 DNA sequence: TGTGCCAGCAGATCCGTGGTGACTGGCACAGATACGCAGTATTTT. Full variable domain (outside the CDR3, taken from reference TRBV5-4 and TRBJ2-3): ETGVTQSPTHLIKTRGQQVTLRCSSQSGHNTVSWYQQALGQGPQFIFQYYREEENGRGNFPPRFSGLQFPNYSSELNVNALELDDSALYLCASRSVVTGTDTQYFGPGTRLTVL.

DNA for the CDR3: TGCAGCGTTCATAGCGGGGTTGAGGGTACGCAGTATTTT. Its translation: CSVHSGVEGTQYF. The rearrangement links TRBV29-1 to TRBJ2-3; 8 nucleotides align to TRBD2. The CDR3 loop spans 13 amino acids. The V gene's germline CDR1 is SQVTM and CDR2 ANQGSEA. With V trimmed by 5 bases and J by 8 bases, 9 bases remained unmatched.